One sample yielded the 24 T cell receptor beta chains listed below, sequenced in a study of vaccination and CD4 T cells after COVID-19. These receptors lack a known antigen. The Oncomine TCR Beta short-read assay was applied to DNA of cultured CD4+ T cells. TCRdb re-called the PCR reads with MiXCR, one entry per CDR3 protein. The sample contains roughly 20,000 distinct CDR3 sequences, 26% of which appear only once. Treatment specified: roughly ten-day PBMC culture with coronavirus spike peptide pools or control peptides (ViraFEST assay). The sequenced material came from cultured CD4+ T cells from blood. All receptors come from a human donor with COVID-19.

CDR3 in DNA: TGTGCCAGCACCCCGGGAAGGGGGCAGCCCCAGCATTTT. This codes for CASTPGRGQPQHF. The chain is built from TRBV6-1 and TRBJ1-5; D is perhaps TRBD1 (6 bases). This CDR3 has 13 residues. Between the trimmed V and J ends, which lost 7 bases and 7 bases, there was a span of 14 bases. CDR1 and CDR2 from the germline V gene are MNHNS and SASEGT.

This clonotype has only a few counts. The rearrangement joins TRBV7-2 to TRBJ2-5, with D unresolved. CDR1 is SGHTA and CDR2 is FQGNSA in the germline V gene. The CDR3 runs 16 residues. V was cut by 1 base and J by 2 bases, with 14 bases left in between. DNA for the CDR3: TGTGCCAGCAGCTTAGGTCCGATAACCTCACAAGAGACCCAGTACTTC. Protein product: CASSLGPITSQETQYF. Full variable domain (missing parts from reference TRBV7-2 and TRBJ2-5): GAGVSQSPSNKVTEKGKDVELRCDPISGHTALYWYRQSLGQGLEFLIYFQGNSAPDKSGLPSDRFSAERTGGSVSTLTIQRTQQEDSAVYLCASSLGPITSQETQYFGPGTRLLVL.

In its sample, this clonotype was seen a few times. The genes are TRBV25-1 and TRBJ1-6, with D perhaps matching TRBD1 (6 bases). Per the germline V gene, CDR1 is MGHDK and CDR2 is SYGVNS. The V gene lost 8 bases and the J gene lost 5 bases, with 16 bases spanning the gap. The CDR3 has 15 residues. Here the CDR3 reads CASSESRGDNSPLHF. The CDR3 DNA reads TGTGCCAGCTCCGAATCAAGGGGGGATAATTCACCCCTCCACTTT.

This clonotype showed up just a few times. V usage is TRBV6-1 and J usage is TRBJ2-1; 7 bases match TRBD2. The CDR3 extends over 16 amino acids. CDR1 is MNHNS and CDR2 is SASEGT in the germline V gene. V was pared by 0 bases and J by 2 bases, with 4 bases of the junction left unmatched. CDR3 DNA: TGTGCCAGCAGTGAAGCGGGGAGGGTCACCTACAATGAGCAGTTCTTC. It encodes CASSEAGRVTYNEQFF.

The rearrangement joins TRBV14 to TRBJ2-7; a weak D match, TRBD2 (5 bases). This CDR3 has 11 amino acids. The V end lost 6 bases, the J end lost 3 bases, and 6 bases lay between the germline ends. Germline loops: CDR1 SGHDN, CDR2 FVKESK. In DNA, the CDR3 is TGTGCCAGCAGTGCGGGCTACGAGCAGTACTTC. Its translation is CASSAGYEQYF.

This clonotype was recorded a few times. The chain links TRBV18 to TRBJ2-1; D is ambiguous. This CDR3 comprises 15 residues. CDR1 is KGHSH, CDR2 LQKENI, per germline. The V end was cut by 1 base, the J end by 3 bases, with 10 bases between. This CDR3 reads CASSPRYNDYNEQFF. The CDR3 DNA reads as TGTGCCAGCTCACCACGGTACAATGACTACAATGAGCAGTTCTTC.

The V and J genes are TRBV3-1 and TRBJ1-1; D is undetermined. CDR1 is LGHDT, CDR2 YNNKEL, per germline (reference sequence). The CDR3 contains 12 residues. V lost 3 bases and J lost 1, with 3 bases in between. The CDR3 sequence is CASSQRNTEAFF. The CDR3 nucleotides are TGTGCCAGCAGCCAGAGGAACACTGAAGCTTTCTTT.

This chain connects TRBV4-2 to TRBJ1-2; a weak D match, TRBD1 (5 bases). The germline V and J ends were trimmed by 0 bases and 3 bases, with 20 bases remaining between them. The CDR3 sequence is 18 residues long. The germline gives CDR1 LGHNA, CDR2 YNFKEQ. The CDR3 region is CASSQDFGARGGDYGYTF. In nucleotides, the CDR3 is TGTGCCAGCAGCCAAGATTTCGGGGCGCGTGGAGGGGACTATGGCTACACCTTC.

Sample share makes this clonotype medium-sized. The CDR3 region is CASSKRGLWDYGYTF. CDR3 coding DNA: TGCGCCAGCAGCAAAAGGGGGCTTTGGGACTATGGCTACACCTTC. The chain uses TRBV10-1 and TRBJ1-2; 7 positions match TRBD1. The CDR3 runs 15 residues. The germline CDR1 and CDR2 sequences are WNHNN and SYGVQD (reference sequence). With 6 bases clipped from V and 3 bases from J, the junction kept 10 bases outside the gene matches.

This clonotype has more than one count but fewer than ten. The J gene is TRBJ1-3, the V gene TRBV28; D perhaps matches TRBD1 (5 bases). CDR1 is MDHEN, CDR2 SYDVKM, per germline. There are 14 residues in the CDR3. The V gene lost 6 bases and the J gene lost 4 bases, with 13 bases spanning the gap. The CDR3 sequence: CASRGSGRGNTIYF. In DNA form, the CDR3 reads TGTGCCAGCAGGGGGTCAGGGAGAGGAAACACCATATATTTT.

A few counts support this clonotype. V and J are TRBV28 and TRBJ1-2, with a weak D call TRBD1 (6 bases). This CDR3 is built from 14 residues. V was cut by 7 bases and J by 5 bases, with 17 bases left in between. Germline CDR1 reads MDHEN; CDR2 reads SYDVKM. The CDR3 DNA reads TGTGCCAGCACCTTGGGGGCTCTAAGTTATGGCTACACCTTC. It yields the protein CASTLGALSYGYTF.

The rearrangement joins TRBV6-2 or TRBV6-3 to TRBJ2-7; TRBD2 matches 11 bases. This CDR3 is 14 amino acids long. CDR1 is MNHEY and CDR2 is SVGEGT in the germline V gene. The J segment lost 3 bases and the V segment lost 10 bases, leaving 8 bases of the junction unmatched. CDR3 residues: CATELAGGNYEQYF. The CDR3 DNA sequence: TGTGCCACCGAGTTAGCGGGGGGGAACTACGAGCAGTACTTC.

About this clonotype: A read error may produce the germline difference seen at one junction end. V usage is TRBV7-7 and J usage is TRBJ2-1; TRBD2 agrees at 11 bases. The length of the CDR3 is 15 residues. Per germline, CDR1 SSHAT and CDR2 FNYEAQ (reference sequence). The CDR3 nucleotides read TGTGCTAGCAGCTTAGGTAGCGGGGGGGCATATGAGCAGTTCTTC. Translating gives CASSLGSGGAYEQFF.

This clonotype has only a few counts. This chain uses TRBV11-3 with TRBJ2-1; 13 positions match TRBD2. The CDR3 is 19 residues long. The junction had 8 bases not matched to a gene; V was cut back by 2 bases and J by 1 base. The germline V gene encodes CDR1 SGHNT and CDR2 YENEEA. CDR3 amino acids: CASSLKLAGGFWSYNEQFF. The CDR3 nucleotides are TGTGCCAGCAGCTTAAAACTAGCGGGGGGGTTTTGGTCCTACAATGAGCAGTTCTTC.

The chain uses TRBV19 and TRBJ2-7, with D possibly being TRBD1 (6 bases). V lost 0 bases and J 7 bases, leaving 16 bases between the germline ends. Germline V gene lookup returns CDR1 LNHDA and CDR2 SQIVND (reference sequence). The CDR3 spans 15 residues. In DNA form, the CDR3 reads TGTGCCAGTAGTATAGAAGGCACAGGGAGAGGGGAGCAGTACTTC. Protein sequence: CASSIEGTGRGEQYF. Together with reference TRBV19 and TRBJ2-7, the CDR3 gives the full variable domain: DGGITQSPKYLFRKEGQNVTLSCEQNLNHDAMYWYRQDPGQGLRLIYYSQIVNDFQKGDIAEGYSVSREKKESFPLTVTSAQKNPTAFYLCASSIEGTGRGEQYFGPGTRLTVT.

The chain links TRBV11-3 to TRBJ2-5; D could derive from TRBD1 or TRBD2 (6 bases each). V lost 6 bases and J lost 4, with 21 bases in between. The CDR3 has 16 amino acids. Germline values: CDR1 SGHNT, CDR2 YENEEA. The CDR3: CASSYNLGGGRETQYF. CDR3 nucleotide sequence: TGTGCCAGCAGTTACAATTTGGGGGGCGGTCGAGAGACCCAGTACTTC.

The chain is built from TRBV2 and TRBJ1-2; D is ambiguous. Germline assignment: CDR1 SNHLY and CDR2 FYNNEI. Between the trimmed V and J ends, which lost 3 bases and 7 bases, there was a span of 12 bases. The CDR3 sequence is 13 residues long. The CDR3 coding sequence is TGTGCCAGCAGTGAGACACGGGCGAGTGGCTACACCTTC. It yields the protein CASSETRASGYTF.

This sequence joins TRBV28 and TRBJ2-7, with unresolved D. Looked up from germline, CDR1 is MDHEN and CDR2 is SYDVKM. Trimming took off 1 base at V and 3 bases at J, with 10 bases between the two ends. The CDR3 is 14 amino acids. CDR3 loop: CASSLSTYSYEQYF. In nucleotides, the CDR3 is TGTGCCAGCAGTTTATCCACCTACAGCTACGAGCAGTACTTC.

There are a few counts of this clonotype. The genes are TRBV20-1 and TRBJ2-7, with 11 nucleotides matching TRBD1. V shed 6 bases, J shed 4 bases, and the junction held 8 bases outside the gene matches. Germline loops: CDR1 DFQATT, CDR2 SNEGSKA (reference sequence). The CDR3 sequence is 14 residues long. This chain's CDR3 is CSAKGTGGRYEQYF. The CDR3 DNA reads TGCAGTGCCAAGGGGACAGGGGGACGATACGAGCAGTACTTC.

This clonotype has a handful of counts. The chain joins TRBV6-2 or TRBV6-3 to TRBJ1-5, with 7 bases that match TRBD1. Germline CDR1 reads MNHEY; CDR2 reads SVGEGT. With V trimmed by 7 bases and J by 5 bases, 5 bases remained unmatched. This CDR3 has 13 amino acids. CDR3 protein: CASTETGYQPQHF. Here the CDR3 DNA reads TGTGCCAGCACCGAGACAGGGTATCAGCCCCAGCATTTT.

The J gene is TRBJ2-1, the V gene TRBV29-1; 7 bases are shared with TRBD1. This CDR3 is 14 amino acids long. Germline V gene lookup returns CDR1 SQVTM and CDR2 ANQGSEA. With 4 bases clipped from V and 4 bases from J, the junction kept 7 bases outside the gene matches. As DNA, the CDR3 is TGCAGCGTTGTTGGACAGGCCCTGTACAATGAGCAGTTCTTC. Translation: CSVVGQALYNEQFF.

V gene TRBV28 combines with J gene TRBJ1-5; 7 bases align to TRBD1. This CDR3 comprises 13 residues. With V trimmed by 5 bases and J by 5 bases, 3 bases remained unmatched. Looked up from germline, CDR1 is MDHEN and CDR2 is SYDVKM. CDR3: CASSDRVDQPQHF. CDR3 in DNA: TGTGCCAGCAGTGACAGGGTTGATCAGCCCCAGCATTTT.

CDR3 protein: CASSRPGSSTDTQYF. For the CDR3, the DNA is TGTGCCAGCAGCCGACCGGGATCTAGCACAGATACGCAGTATTTT. This chain joins TRBV4-2 and TRBJ2-3; tentatively, D is TRBD2 (5 bases). The germline V gene has CDR1 LGHNA and CDR2 YNFKEQ. The CDR3 spans 15 residues. Trimming cost V 4 bases and J 0 bases, with 11 bases left between them.

This clonotype occurred a few times. The V and J genes are TRBV7-2 and TRBJ1-1, with 7 bases aligning to TRBD1. The J segment lost 6 bases and the V segment lost 4 bases, leaving 8 bases of the junction unmatched. The CDR3 is made up of 14 amino acids. Germline V lookup: CDR1 SGHTA, CDR2 FQGNSA. The DNA of the CDR3 is TGTGCCAGCAGCTCTAGACAGGGAAAATCTGAAGCTTTCTTT. The encoded protein is CASSSRQGKSEAFF.